Described below is a single T cell receptor (beta chain) sequence and its context. What it binds is unknown. Clones were sequenced by immunoSEQ multiplex PCR, and TCRdb holds only the in-frame ones, with some missing. The table lists 30,000 to 40,000 clones, approximately 90% of them singletons, with around 0.25% in the top ten. In every patient, relapse followed autologous stem cell transplantation, while exposure to brentuximab vedotin differed. Magnetic depletion of unwanted cells isolated CD4+ T cells from thawed PBMCs. V lost 3 bases and J lost 4; bases outside the gene matches: 10. The length of the CDR3 is 15 residues. The germline V gene has CDR1 GTSNPN and CDR2 SVGIG (reference sequence). The source of the sample is a study of PD-1 blockade in classical Hodgkin lymphoma. Looking at the study overall: Nivolumab 3 mg/kg was given intravenously every 2 weeks.

Study-wide points: It was reported that newly diagnosed patients had less baseline TCR diversity than healthy donors. Complete responders entered with baseline diversity on par with newly diagnosed patients, the results showed.

The TCR sequence derives from a human donor with classical Hodgkin lymphoma. This specimen was CD4+ T cells from blood, taken at baseline. The chain joins TRBV30 to TRBJ2-5; 8 bases agree with TRBD2. CDR3 DNA: TGTGCCTGGAGCCGAGCGGGAGAGGTCAGAGAGACCCAGTACTTC. This sequence encodes CAWSRAGEVRETQYF.